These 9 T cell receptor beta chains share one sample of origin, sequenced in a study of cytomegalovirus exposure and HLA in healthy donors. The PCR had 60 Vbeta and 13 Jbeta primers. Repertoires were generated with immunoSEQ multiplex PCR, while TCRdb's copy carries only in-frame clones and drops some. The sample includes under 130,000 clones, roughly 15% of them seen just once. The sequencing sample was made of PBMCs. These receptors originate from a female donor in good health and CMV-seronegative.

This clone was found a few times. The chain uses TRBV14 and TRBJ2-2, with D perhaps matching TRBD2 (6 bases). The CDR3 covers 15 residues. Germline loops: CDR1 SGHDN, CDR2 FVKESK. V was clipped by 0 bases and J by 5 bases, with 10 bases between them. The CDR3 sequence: CASSQDPRGTGELFF. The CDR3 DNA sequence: TGTGCCAGCAGCCAAGATCCCCGGGGGACCGGGGAGCTGTTTTTT.

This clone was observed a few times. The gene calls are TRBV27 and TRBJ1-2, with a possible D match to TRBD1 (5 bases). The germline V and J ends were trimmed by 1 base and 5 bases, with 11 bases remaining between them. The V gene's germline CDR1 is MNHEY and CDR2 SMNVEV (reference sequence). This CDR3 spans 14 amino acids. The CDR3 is CASSLLGGGYGYTF. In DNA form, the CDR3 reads TGTGCCAGCAGTTTATTGGGGGGGGGATATGGCTACACCTTC.

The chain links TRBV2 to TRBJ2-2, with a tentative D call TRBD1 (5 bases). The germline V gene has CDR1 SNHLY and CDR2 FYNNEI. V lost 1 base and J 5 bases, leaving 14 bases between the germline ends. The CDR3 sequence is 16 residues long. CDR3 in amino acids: CASSEGGGHSTGELFF. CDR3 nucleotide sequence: TGTGCCAGCAGTGAAGGCGGCGGACACTCGACCGGGGAGCTGTTTTTT. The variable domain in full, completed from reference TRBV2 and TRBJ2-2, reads EPEVTQTPSHQVTQMGQEVILRCVPISNHLYFYWYRQILGQKVEFLVSFYNNEISEKSEIFDDQFSVERPDGSNFTLKIRSTKLEDSAMYFCASSEGGGHSTGELFFGEGSRLTVL.

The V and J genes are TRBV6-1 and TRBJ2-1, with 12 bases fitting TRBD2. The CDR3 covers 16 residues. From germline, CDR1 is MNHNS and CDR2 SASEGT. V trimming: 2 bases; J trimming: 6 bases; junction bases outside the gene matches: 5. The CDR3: CASSEPGTSGPNEQFF. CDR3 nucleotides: TGTGCCAGCAGTGAACCCGGGACTAGCGGGCCCAATGAGCAGTTCTTC.

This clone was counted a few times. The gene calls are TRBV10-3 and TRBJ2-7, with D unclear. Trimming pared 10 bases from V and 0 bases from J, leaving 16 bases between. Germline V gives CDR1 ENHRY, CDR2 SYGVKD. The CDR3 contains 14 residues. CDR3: CATATGEFSYEQYF. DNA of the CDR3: TGTGCCACCGCCACCGGAGAGTTCTCCTACGAGCAGTACTTC.

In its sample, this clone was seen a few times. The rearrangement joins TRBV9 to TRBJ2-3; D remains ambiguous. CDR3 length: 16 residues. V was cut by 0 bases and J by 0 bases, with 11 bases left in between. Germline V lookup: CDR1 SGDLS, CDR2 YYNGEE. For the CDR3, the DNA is TGTGCCAGCAGCGTAGAGGTGGGCCGTAGCACAGATACGCAGTATTTT. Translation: CASSVEVGRSTDTQYF.

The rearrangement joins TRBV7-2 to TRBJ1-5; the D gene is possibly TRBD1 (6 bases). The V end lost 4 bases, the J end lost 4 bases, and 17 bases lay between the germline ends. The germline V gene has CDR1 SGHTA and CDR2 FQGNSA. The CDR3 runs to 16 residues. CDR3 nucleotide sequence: TGTGCCAGCAGCTGGAATGGGCAGGGGAGTAATCAGCCCCAGCATTTT. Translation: CASSWNGQGSNQPQHF.

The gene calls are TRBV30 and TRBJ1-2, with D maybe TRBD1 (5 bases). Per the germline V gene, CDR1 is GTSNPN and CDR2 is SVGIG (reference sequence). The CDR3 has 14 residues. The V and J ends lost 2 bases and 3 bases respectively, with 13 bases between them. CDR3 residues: CAWSRQQAHYGYTF. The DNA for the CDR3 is TGTGCCTGGAGTCGGCAACAGGCCCACTATGGCTACACCTTC.

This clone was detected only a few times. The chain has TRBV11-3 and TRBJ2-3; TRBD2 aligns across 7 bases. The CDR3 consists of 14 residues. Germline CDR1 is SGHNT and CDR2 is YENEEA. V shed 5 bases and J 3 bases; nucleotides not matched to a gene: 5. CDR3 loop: CASSNGLDTDTQYF. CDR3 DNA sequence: TGTGCCAGCAGCAACGGACTAGATACAGATACGCAGTATTTT.